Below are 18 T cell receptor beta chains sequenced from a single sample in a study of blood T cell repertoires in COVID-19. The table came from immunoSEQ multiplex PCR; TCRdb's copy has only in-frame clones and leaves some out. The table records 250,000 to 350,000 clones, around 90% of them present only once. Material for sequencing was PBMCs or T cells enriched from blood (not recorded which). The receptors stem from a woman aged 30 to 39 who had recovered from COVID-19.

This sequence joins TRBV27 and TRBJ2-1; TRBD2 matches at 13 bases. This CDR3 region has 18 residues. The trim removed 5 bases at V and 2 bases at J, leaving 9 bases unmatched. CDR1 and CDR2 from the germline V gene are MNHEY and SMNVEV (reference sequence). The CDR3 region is CASSPGLAGVTAYNEQFF. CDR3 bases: TGTGCCAGCAGTCCCGGACTAGCGGGAGTAACAGCCTACAATGAGCAGTTCTTC.

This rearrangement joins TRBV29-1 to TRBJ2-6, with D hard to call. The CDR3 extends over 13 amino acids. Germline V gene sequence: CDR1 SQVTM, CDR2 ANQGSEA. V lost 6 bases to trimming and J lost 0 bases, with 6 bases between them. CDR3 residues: CSVGDSGANVLTF. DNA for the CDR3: TGCAGCGTAGGAGACTCTGGGGCCAACGTCCTGACTTTC.

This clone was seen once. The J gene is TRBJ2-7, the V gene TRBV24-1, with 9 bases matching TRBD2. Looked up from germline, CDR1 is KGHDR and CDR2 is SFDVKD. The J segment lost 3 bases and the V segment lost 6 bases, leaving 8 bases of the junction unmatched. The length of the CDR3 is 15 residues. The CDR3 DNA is TGTGCCACCAGTCTCGGGACTAGCCGAGTCTACGAGCAGTACTTC. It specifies CATSLGTSRVYEQYF.

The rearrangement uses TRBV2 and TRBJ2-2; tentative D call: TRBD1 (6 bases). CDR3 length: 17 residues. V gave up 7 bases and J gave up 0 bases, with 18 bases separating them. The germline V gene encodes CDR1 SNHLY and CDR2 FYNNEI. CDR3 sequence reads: CASTVQPQGPNTGELFF. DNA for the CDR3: TGTGCCAGCACCGTGCAACCACAGGGACCGAACACCGGGGAGCTGTTTTTT.

The CDR3 DNA reads as TGTGCCAGCAGCTTAAGGCGGGGGGGGAGCTCCTACAATGAGCAGTTCTTC. Translation: CASSLRRGGSSYNEQFF. This sequence joins TRBV11-2 and TRBJ2-1; 9 bases match TRBD2. Trimming took 2 bases from V and 0 from J; bases not matched to a gene: 5. Germline CDR1 is SGHAT and CDR2 is FQNNGV. This CDR3 is built from 17 residues.

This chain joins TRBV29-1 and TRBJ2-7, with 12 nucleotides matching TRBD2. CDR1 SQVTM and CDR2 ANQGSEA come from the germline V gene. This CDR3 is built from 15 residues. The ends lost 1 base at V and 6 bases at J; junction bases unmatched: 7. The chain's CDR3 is CSVEVSLAGGGEQYF. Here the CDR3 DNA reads TGCAGCGTTGAAGTATCACTAGCGGGAGGAGGCGAGCAGTACTTC.

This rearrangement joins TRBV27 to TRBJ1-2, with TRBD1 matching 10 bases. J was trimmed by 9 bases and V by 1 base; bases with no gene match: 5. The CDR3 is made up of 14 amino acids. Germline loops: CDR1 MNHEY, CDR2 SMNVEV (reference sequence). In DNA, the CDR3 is TGTGCCAGCAGTTTATACAGACAGGGGGCGAGCTACACCTTC. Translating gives CASSLYRQGASYTF.

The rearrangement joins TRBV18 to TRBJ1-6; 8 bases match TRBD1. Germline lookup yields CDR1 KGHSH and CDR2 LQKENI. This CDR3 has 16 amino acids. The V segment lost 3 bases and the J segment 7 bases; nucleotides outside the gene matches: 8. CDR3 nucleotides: TGTGCCAGCTCACCGGCAGGGGGCGCGTGGAATTCACCCCTCCACTTT. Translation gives CASSPAGGAWNSPLHF.

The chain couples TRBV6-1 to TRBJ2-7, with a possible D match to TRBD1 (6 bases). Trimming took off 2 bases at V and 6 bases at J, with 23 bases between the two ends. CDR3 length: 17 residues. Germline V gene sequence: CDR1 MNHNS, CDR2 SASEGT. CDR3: CASSEHITGSDRGEQYF. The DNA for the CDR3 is TGTGCCAGCAGTGAACACATAACAGGGTCCGATCGTGGCGAGCAGTACTTC.

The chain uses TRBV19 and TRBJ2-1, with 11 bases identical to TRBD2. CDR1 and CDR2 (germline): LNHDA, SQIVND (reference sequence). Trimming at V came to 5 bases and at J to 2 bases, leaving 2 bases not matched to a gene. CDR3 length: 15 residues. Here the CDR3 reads CASSWTSGPYNEQFF. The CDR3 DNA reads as TGTGCCAGTAGTTGGACTAGCGGGCCCTACAATGAGCAGTTCTTC.

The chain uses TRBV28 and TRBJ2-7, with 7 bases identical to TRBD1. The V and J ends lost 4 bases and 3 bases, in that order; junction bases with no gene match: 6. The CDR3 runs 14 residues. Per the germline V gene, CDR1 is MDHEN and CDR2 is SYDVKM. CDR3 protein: CASSSRTGIYEQYF. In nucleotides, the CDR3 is TGTGCCAGCAGTTCCCGGACAGGAATCTACGAGCAGTACTTC.

CDR3 amino acids: CASSFGMGAPQETQYF. In nucleotides, the CDR3 is TGTGCCAGCAGTTTTGGAATGGGGGCGCCCCAAGAGACCCAGTACTTC. The V and J genes are TRBV27 and TRBJ2-5; tentatively, D is TRBD1 (6 bases). Trimming shortened V by 3 bases and J by 1 base, and 15 bases separated the two germline ends. This CDR3 region has 16 residues. Germline V CDR1 and CDR2: MNHEY, SMNVEV (reference sequence).

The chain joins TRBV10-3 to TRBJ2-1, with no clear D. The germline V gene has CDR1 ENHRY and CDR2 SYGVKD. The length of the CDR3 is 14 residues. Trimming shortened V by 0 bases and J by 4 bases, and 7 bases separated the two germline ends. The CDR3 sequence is CAISESAVYNEQFF. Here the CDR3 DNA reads TGTGCCATCAGTGAGTCGGCGGTTTACAATGAGCAGTTCTTC.

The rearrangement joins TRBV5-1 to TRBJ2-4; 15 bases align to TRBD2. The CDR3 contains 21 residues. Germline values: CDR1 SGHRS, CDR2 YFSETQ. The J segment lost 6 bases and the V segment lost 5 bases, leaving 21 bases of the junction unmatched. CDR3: CASSWASGTSGRREPLNIQYF. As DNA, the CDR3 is TGCGCCAGCAGTTGGGCAAGCGGGACTAGCGGGAGGAGGGAACCCTTAAACATTCAGTACTTC. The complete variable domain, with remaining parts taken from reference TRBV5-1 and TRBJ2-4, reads KAGVTQTPRYLIKTRGQQVTLSCSPISGHRSVSWYQQTPGQGLQFLFEYFSETQRNKGNFPGRFSGRQFSNSRSEMNVSTLELGDSALYLCASSWASGTSGRREPLNIQYFGAGTRLSVL.

The CDR3 nucleotides read TGCGCCAGCAGCTTGGCTCCAGGGACAGCTAACGGGGAAGCTTTCTTT. Translating gives CASSLAPGTANGEAFF. The J gene is TRBJ1-1, the V gene TRBV5-1; TRBD1 matches at 7 bases. Germline CDR1 is SGHRS and CDR2 is YFSETQ. Trimming took 0 bases from V and 8 from J; bases not matched to a gene: 13. This CDR3 contains 16 residues.

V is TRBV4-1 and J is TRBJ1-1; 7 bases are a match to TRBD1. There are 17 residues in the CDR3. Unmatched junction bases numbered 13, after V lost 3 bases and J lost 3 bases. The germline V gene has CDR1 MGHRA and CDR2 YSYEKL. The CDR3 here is CASSHITKQGFDTEAFF. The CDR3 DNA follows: TGCGCCAGCAGCCACATAACGAAACAGGGGTTTGACACTGAAGCTTTCTTT.

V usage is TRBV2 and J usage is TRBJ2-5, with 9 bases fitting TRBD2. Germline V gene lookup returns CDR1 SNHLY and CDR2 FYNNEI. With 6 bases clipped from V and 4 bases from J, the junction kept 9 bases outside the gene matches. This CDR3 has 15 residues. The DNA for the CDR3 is TGTGCCAGCAGCCAAATTAAACTAGCGGGAGAGACCCAGTACTTC. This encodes CASSQIKLAGETQYF.

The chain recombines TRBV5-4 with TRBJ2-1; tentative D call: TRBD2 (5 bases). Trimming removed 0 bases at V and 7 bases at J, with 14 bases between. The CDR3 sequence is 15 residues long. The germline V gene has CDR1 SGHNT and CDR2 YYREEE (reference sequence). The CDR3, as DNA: TGTGCCAGCAGCTTGGGGGCTAGCCGAAAGAATGAGCAGTTCTTC. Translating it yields CASSLGASRKNEQFF.